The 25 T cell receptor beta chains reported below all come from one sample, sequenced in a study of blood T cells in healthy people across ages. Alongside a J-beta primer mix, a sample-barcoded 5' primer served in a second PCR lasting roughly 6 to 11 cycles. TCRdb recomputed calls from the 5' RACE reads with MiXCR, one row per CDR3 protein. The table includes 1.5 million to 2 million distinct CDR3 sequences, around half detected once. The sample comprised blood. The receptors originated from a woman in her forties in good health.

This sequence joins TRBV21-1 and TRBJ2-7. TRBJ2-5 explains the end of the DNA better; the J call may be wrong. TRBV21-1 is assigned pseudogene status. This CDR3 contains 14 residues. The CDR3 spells CASSKVETEETQYF. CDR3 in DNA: TGTGCCAGCAGCAAAGTGGAGACGGAAGAGACCCAGTACTTC.

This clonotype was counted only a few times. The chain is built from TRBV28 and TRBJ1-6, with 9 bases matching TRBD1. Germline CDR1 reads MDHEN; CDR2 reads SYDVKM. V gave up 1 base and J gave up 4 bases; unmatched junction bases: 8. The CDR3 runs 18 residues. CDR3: CASSLSAGQGGYNSPLHF. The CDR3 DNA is TGTGCCAGCAGTTTATCGGCGGGACAGGGAGGGTATAATTCACCCCTCCACTTT.

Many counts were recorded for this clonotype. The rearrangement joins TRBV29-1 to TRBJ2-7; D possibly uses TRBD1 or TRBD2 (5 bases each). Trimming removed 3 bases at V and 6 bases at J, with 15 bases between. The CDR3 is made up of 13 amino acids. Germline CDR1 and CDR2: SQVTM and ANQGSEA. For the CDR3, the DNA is TGCAGCGTTGAGGGACCTTGGGCCCGCGAGCAGTACTTC. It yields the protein CSVEGPWAREQYF.

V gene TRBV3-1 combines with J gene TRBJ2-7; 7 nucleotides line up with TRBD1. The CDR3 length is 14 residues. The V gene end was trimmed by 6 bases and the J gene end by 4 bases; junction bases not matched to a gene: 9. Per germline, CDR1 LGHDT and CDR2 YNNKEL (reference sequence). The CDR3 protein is CASRETGRLYEQYF. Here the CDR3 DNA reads TGTGCCAGCAGGGAGACAGGGAGACTATACGAGCAGTACTTC.

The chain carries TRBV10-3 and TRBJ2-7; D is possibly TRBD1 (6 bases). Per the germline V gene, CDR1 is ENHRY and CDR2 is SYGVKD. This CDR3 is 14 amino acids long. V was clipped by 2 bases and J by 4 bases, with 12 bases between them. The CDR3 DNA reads TGTGCCATCAGTGAGGGGGGCAGGGGTTACGAGCAGTACTTC. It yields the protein CAISEGGRGYEQYF.

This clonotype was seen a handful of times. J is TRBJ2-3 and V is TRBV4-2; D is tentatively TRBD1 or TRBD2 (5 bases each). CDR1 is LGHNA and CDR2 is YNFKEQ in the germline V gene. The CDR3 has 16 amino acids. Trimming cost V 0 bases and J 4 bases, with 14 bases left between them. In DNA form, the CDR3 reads TGTGCCAGCAGCCAAGATTTGGGGGTTGGGGCAGATACGCAGTATTTT. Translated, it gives CASSQDLGVGADTQYF.

CDR3 DNA sequence: TGTGCCAGCAGCTTATTGGGACTAGCGGGGGGGGCCAAATACGAGCAGTACTTC. Translation gives CASSLLGLAGGAKYEQYF. J is TRBJ2-7 and V is TRBV7-2; 16 bases align to TRBD2. The V and J ends lost 2 bases and 4 bases, in that order; junction bases with no gene match: 8. Germline V gene lookup returns CDR1 SGHTA and CDR2 FQGNSA. The CDR3 has 18 amino acids.

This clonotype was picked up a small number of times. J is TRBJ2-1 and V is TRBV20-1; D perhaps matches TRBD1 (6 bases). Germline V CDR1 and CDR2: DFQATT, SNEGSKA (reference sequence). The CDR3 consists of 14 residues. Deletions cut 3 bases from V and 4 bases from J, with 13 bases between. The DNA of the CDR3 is TGCAGTGCTAGGGCCACCGGGACATACAATGAGCAGTTCTTC. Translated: CSARATGTYNEQFF.

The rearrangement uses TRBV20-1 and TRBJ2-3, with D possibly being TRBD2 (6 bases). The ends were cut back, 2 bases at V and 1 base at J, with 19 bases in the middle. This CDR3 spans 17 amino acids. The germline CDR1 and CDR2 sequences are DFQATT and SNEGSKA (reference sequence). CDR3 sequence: CSARSFEGGKGTDTQYF. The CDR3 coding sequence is TGCAGTGCTAGATCCTTCGAGGGAGGTAAAGGCACAGATACGCAGTATTTT.

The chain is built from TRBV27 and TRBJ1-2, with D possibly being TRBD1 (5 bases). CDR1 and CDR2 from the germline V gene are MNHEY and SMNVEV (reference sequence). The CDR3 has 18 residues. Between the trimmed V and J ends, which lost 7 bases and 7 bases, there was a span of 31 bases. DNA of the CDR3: TGTGCCAGCAAAGGGGTATCGGGAGCCGGGACGGCCTTTTGTGGCTACACCTTC. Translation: CASKGVSGAGTAFCGYTF.

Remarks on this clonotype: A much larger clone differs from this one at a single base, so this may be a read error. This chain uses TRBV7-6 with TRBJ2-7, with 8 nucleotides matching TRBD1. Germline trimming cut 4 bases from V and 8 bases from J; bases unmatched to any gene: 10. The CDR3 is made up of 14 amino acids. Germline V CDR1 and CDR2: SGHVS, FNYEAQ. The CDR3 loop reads CASSSPDRADKQYF. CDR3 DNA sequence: TGTGCCAGCAGCTCGCCGGACAGGGCAGACAAGCAGTACTTC.

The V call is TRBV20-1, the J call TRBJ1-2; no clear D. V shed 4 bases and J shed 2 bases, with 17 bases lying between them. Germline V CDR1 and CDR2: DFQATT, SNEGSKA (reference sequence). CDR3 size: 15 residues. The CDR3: CSAISPADTNYGYTF. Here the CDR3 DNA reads TGCAGTGCTATCTCCCCAGCGGATACGAACTATGGCTACACCTTC.

The CDR3 sequence: CASSLTDLGGGTQYF. CDR3 nucleotide sequence: TGTGCCAGCAGTTTAACGGATTTAGGGGGCGGGACCCAGTACTTC. The chain combines TRBV28 with TRBJ2-7; 7 positions agree with TRBD1. TRBJ2-5 matches the DNA end more closely, so the J call is doubtful. Germline CDR1 and CDR2: MDHEN and SYDVKM. The CDR3 has 15 residues.

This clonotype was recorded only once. CDR3 in amino acids: CASSLSRTSNSPLHF. For the CDR3, the DNA is TGTGCCAGCAGTTTATCCAGGACAAGTAATTCACCCCTCCACTTT. V is TRBV28 and J is TRBJ1-6, with a weak D call TRBD1 (5 bases). V lost 1 base and J 6 bases, leaving 10 bases between the germline ends. The length of the CDR3 is 15 residues. Germline values: CDR1 MDHEN, CDR2 SYDVKM.

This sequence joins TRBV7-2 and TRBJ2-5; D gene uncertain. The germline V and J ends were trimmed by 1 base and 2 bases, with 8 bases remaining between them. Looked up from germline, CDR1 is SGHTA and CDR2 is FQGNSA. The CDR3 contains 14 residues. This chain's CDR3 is CASSLVYRQETQYF. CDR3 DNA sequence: TGTGCCAGCAGCTTAGTGTACAGACAAGAGACCCAGTACTTC.

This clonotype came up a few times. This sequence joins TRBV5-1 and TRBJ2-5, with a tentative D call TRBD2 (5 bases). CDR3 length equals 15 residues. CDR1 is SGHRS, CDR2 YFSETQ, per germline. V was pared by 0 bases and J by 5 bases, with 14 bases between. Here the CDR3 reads CASSLGGADSETQYF. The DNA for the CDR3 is TGCGCCAGCAGCTTGGGGGGAGCGGACTCGGAGACCCAGTACTTC.

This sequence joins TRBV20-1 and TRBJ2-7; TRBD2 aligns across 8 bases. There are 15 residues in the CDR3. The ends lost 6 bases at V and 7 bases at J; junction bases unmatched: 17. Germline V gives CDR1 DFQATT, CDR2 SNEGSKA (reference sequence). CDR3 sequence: CSAIGRDENYNEQYF. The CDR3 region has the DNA TGCAGTGCCATCGGGAGGGACGAAAATTACAATGAGCAGTACTTC.

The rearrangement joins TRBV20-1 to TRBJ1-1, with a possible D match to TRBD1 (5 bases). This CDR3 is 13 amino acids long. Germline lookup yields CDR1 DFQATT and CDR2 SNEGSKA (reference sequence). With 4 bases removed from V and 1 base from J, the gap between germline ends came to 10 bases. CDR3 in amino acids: CSATPGGNTEAFF. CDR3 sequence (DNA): TGCAGTGCTACCCCTGGGGGGAACACTGAAGCTTTCTTT.

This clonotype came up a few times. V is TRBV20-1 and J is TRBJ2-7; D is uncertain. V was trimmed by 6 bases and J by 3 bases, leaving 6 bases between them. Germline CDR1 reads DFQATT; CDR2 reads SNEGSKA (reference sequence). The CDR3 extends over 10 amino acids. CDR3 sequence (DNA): TGCAGTGCGGCCCACTACGAGCAGTACTTC. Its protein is CSAAHYEQYF.

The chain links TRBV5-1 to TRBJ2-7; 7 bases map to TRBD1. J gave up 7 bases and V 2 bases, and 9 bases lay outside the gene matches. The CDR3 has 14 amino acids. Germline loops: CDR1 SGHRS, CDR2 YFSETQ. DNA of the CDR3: TGCGCCAGCAGCTTCCCAGGGGGTGTGAGGGAGCAGTACTTC. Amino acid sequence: CASSFPGGVREQYF.

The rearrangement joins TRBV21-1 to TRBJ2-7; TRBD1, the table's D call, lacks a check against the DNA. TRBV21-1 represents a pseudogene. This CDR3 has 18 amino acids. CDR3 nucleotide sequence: TGTGCCAGCAGTAAGTCGGGACAGGGGCTCTCATCCCTCTACGAGCAGTACTTC. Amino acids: CASSKSGQGLSSLYEQYF.

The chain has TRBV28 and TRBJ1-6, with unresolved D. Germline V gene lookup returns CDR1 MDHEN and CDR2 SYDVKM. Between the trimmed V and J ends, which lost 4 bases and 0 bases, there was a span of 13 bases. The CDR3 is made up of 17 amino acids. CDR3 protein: CASSSLAASSYNSPLHF. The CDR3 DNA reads TGTGCCAGCAGTTCTCTAGCGGCGAGCTCCTATAATTCACCCCTCCACTTT. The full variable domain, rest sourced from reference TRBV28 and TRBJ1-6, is DVKVTQSSRYLVKRTGEKVFLECVQDMDHENMFWYRQDPGLGLRLIYFSYDVKMKEKGDIPEGYSVSREKKERFSLILESASTNQTSMYLCASSSLAASSYNSPLHFGNGTRLTVT.

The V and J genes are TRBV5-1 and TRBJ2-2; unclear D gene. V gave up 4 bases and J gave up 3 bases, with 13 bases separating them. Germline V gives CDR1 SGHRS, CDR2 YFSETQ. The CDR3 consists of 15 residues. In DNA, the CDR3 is TGCGCCAGCAGCCCAACACAAGACTACACCGGGGAGCTGTTTTTT. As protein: CASSPTQDYTGELFF.

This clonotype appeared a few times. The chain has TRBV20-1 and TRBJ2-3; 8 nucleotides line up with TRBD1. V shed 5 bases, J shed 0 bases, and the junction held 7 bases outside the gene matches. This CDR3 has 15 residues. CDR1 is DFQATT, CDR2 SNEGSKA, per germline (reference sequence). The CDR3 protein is CSADRGLPSTDTQYF. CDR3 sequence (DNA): TGCAGTGCTGACAGGGGTCTTCCTAGCACAGATACGCAGTATTTT.

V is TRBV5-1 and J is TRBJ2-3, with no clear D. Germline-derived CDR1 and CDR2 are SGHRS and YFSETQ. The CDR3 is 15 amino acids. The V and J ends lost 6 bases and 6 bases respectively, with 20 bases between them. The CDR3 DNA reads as TGCGCCAGCACACTCGGGCCTACCCCGTCTGATACGCAGTATTTT. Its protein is CASTLGPTPSDTQYF. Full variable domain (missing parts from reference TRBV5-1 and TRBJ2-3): KAGVTQTPRYLIKTRGQQVTLSCSPISGHRSVSWYQQTPGQGLQFLFEYFSETQRNKGNFPGRFSGRQFSNSRSEMNVSTLELGDSALYLCASTLGPTPSDTQYFGPGTRLTVL.